This entry features one T cell receptor (beta chain) sequence. Its antigen is still unknown. Each CDR3 protein gets one entry after TCRdb re-called the reads with MiXCR. The sample yields around 710,000 distinct CDR3 sequences, 25% to 35% seen once. This entry belongs to a study of T cell repertoires in cytomegalovirus infection. Germline CDR1 LNHNV, CDR2 YYDKDF (reference sequence). The CDR3 is 18 residues long. Between the trimmed V and J ends, which lost 0 bases and 0 bases, there was a span of 15 bases. V and J are TRBV15 and TRBJ1-5, with D hard to call. The sequences come from cultured CD8+ T cells from PBMCs, collected from culture after CMV antigen stimulation. The sequence derives from a human donor in good health (CMV status not recorded). Some clones in this sample may be carry-over from other donors' samples. CDR3 in amino acids: CATSRDHGQQYSNQPQHF. The CDR3 DNA reads as TGTGCCACCAGCAGAGATCATGGTCAGCAATATAGCAATCAGCCCCAGCATTTT.